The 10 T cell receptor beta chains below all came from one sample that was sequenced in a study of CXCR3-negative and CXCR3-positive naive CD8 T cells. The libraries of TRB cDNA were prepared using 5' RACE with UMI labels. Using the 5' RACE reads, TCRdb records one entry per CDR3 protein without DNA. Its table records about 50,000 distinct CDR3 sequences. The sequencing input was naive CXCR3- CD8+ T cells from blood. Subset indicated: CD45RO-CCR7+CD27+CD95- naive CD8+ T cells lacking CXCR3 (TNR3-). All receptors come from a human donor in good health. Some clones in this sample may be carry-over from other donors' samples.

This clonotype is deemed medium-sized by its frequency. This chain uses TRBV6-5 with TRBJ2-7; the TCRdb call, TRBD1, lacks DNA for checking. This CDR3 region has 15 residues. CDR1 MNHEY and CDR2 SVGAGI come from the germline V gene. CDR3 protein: CASSYRDSHPYEQYF.

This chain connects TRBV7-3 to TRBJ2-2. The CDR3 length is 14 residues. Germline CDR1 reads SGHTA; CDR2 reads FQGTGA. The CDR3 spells CASSFGVSTGELFF.

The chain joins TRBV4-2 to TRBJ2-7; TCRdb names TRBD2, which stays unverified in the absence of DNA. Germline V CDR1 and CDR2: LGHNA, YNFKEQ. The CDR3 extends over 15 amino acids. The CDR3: CASRPGLAPSYEQYF.

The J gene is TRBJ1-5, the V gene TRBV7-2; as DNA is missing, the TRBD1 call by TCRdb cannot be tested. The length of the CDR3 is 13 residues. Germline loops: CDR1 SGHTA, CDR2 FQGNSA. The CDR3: CASSPGHDQPQHF. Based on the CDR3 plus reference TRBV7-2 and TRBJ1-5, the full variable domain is GAGVSQSPSNKVTEKGKDVELRCDPISGHTALYWYRQSLGQGLEFLIYFQGNSAPDKSGLPSDRFSAERTGGSVSTLTIQRTQQEDSAVYLCASSPGHDQPQHFGDGTRLSIL.

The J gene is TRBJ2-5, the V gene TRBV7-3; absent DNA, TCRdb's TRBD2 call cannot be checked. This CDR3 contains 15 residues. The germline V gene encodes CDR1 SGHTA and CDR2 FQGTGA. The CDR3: CASSLGGWSQETQYF.

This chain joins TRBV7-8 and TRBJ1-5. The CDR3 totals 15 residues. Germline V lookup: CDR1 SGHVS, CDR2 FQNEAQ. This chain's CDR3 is CASSQPGLSNQPQHF.

CDR3 amino acids: CASSQDDVRLYGYTF. The J gene is TRBJ1-2, the V gene TRBV4-3. The CDR3 covers 15 residues. Germline V gives CDR1 LGHNA, CDR2 YSLEER.

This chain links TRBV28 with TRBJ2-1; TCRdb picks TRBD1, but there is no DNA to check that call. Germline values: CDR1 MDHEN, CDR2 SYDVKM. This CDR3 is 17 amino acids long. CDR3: CASSFPKTGSSYNEQFF.

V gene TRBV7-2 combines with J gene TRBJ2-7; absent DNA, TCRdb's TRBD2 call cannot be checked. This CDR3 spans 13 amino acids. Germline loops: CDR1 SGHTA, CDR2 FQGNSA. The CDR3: CASSRGPSYEQYF.

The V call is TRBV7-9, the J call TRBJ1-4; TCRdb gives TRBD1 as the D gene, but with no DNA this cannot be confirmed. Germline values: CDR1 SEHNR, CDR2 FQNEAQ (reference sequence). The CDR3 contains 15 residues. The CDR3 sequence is CASSTRQGLEEKLFF.